The present entry profiles one T cell receptor (beta chain) with its context. One Seattle source followed patients from active infection through their disease course. Authors' analysis steps: Estimates of nucleated cell counts were drawn from the amplification of reference gene primers. The assay was immunoSEQ multiplex PCR, and TCRdb's table has in-frame clones only and misses some. That table is the source of V, J and clone size, and D and trimming were worked out from the DNA. Of under 200,000 clones in the sample, roughly 77% were seen once. This specimen comes from a study of blood T cell repertoires in COVID-19. This TCR was sampled from a woman aged 40-49 years with COVID-19, enrolled during active disease. Sequences were obtained from peripheral blood.

The CDR3 DNA reads TGTGCCAGCAGCCAAGAGTGGGGGGCTGGAAACACCATATATTTT. It translates to CASSQEWGAGNTIYF. The chain has TRBV4-2 and TRBJ1-3; a possible D gene is TRBD1 (5 bases). V was shortened by 0 bases and J by 2 bases, with 8 bases between the two germline ends. The CDR3 is 15 residues long. Germline V CDR1 and CDR2: LGHNA, YNFKEQ.